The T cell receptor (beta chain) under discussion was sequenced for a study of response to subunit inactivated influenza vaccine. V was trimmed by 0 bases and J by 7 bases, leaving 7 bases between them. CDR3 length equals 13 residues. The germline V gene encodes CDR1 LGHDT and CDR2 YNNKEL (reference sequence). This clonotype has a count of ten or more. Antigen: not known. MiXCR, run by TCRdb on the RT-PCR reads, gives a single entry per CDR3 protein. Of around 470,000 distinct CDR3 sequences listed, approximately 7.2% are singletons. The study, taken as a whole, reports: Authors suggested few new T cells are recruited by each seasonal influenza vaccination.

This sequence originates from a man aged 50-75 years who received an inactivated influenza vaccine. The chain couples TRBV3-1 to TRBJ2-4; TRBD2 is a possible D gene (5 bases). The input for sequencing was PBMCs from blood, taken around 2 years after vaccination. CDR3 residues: CASSQESGNIQYF. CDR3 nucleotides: TGTGCCAGCAGCCAAGAGTCGGGGAACATTCAGTACTTC. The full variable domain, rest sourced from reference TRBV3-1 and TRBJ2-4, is DTAVSQTPKYLVTQMGNDKSIKCEQNLGHDTMYWYKQDSKKFLKIMFSYNNKELIINETVPNRFSPKSPDKAHLNLHINSLELGDSAVYFCASSQESGNIQYFGAGTRLSVL.